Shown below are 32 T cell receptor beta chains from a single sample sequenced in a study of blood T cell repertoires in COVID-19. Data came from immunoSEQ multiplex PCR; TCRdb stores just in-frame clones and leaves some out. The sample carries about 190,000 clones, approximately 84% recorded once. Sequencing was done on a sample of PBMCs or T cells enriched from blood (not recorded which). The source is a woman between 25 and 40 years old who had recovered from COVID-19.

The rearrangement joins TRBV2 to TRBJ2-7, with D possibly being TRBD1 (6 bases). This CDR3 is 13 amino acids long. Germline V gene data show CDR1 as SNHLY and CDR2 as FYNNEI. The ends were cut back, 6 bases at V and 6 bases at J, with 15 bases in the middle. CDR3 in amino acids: CASRAYRVGEQYV. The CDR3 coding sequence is TGTGCCAGCAGGGCATACAGGGTTGGCGAGCAGTACGTC.

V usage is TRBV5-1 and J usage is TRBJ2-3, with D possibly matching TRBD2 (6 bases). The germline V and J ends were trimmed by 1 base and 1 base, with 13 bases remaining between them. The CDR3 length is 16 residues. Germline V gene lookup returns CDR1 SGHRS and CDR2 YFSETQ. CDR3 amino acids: CASSLKVASGTDTQYF. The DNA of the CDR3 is TGCGCCAGCAGCTTGAAGGTTGCTAGCGGCACAGATACGCAGTATTTT.

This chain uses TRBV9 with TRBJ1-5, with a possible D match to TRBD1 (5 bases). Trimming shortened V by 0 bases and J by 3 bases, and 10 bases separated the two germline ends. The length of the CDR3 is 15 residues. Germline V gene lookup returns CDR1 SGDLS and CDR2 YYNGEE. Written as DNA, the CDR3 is TGTGCCAGCAGCGTAGGGACAAGCGACAATCAGCCCCAGCATTTT. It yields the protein CASSVGTSDNQPQHF.

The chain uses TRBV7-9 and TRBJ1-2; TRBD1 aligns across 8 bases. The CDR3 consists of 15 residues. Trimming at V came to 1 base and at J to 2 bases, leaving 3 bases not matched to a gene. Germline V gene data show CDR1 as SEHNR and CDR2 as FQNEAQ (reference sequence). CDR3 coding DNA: TGTGCCAGCAGCTTAGAACGACAGGGGAACTATGGCTACACCTTC. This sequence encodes CASSLERQGNYGYTF.

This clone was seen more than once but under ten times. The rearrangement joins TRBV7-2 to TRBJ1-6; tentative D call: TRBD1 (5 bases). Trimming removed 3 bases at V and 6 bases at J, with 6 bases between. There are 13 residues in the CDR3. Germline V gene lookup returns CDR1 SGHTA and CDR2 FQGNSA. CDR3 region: CASSFQGNSPLHF. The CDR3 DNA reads TGTGCCAGCAGCTTTCAGGGTAATTCACCCCTCCACTTT.

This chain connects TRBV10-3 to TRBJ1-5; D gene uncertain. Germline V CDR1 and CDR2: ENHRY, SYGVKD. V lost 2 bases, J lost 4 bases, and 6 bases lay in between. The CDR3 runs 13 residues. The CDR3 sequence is CAISEGRNQPQHF. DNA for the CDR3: TGTGCCATCAGTGAGGGGAGAAATCAGCCCCAGCATTTT.

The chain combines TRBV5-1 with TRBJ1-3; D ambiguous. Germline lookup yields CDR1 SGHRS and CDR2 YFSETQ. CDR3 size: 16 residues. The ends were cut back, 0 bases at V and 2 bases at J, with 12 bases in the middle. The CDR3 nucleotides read TGCGCCAGCAGCTTGGACGGGCCCGGGACTGGAAACACCATATATTTT. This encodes CASSLDGPGTGNTIYF.

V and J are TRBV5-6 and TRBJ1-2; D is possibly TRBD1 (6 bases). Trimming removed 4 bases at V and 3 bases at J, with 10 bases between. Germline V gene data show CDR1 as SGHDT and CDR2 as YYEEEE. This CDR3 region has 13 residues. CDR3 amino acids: CASSPQGYYGYTF. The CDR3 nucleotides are TGTGCCAGCAGCCCACAGGGTTACTATGGCTACACCTTC.

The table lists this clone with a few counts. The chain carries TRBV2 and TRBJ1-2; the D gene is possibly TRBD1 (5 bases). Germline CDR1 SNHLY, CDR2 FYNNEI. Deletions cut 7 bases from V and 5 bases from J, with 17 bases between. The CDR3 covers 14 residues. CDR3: CASTPSHRLYGYTF. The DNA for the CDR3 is TGTGCCAGCACCCCATCCCACAGGTTATATGGCTACACCTTC.

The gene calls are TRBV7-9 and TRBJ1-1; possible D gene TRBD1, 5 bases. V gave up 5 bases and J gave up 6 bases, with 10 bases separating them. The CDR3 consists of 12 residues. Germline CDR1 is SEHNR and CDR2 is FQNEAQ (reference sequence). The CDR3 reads CASSPGLAEAFF. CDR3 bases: TGTGCCAGCAGCCCAGGGCTCGCTGAAGCTTTCTTT.

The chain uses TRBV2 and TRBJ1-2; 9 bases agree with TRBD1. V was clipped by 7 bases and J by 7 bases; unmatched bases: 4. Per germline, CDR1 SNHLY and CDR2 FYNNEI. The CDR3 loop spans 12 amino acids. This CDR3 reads CASKPGQGGYTF. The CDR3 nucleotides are TGTGCCAGCAAACCGGGACAGGGTGGCTACACCTTC.

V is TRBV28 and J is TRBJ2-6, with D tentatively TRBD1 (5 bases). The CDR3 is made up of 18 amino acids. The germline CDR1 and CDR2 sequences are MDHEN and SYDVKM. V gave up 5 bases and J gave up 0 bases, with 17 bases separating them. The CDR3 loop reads CASSRDSRDLSGANVLTF. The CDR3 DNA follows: TGTGCCAGCAGTAGAGACAGCCGCGACCTCTCTGGGGCCAACGTCCTGACTTTC.

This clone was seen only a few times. For the CDR3, the DNA is TGTGCCAGCTCACCAACCGGGTATAGCTATGGCTACACCTTC. Its translation: CASSPTGYSYGYTF. V is TRBV18 and J is TRBJ1-2, with D uncertain. V lost 2 bases to trimming and J lost 4 bases, with 11 bases between them. Germline CDR1 is KGHSH and CDR2 is LQKENI. This CDR3 comprises 14 residues.

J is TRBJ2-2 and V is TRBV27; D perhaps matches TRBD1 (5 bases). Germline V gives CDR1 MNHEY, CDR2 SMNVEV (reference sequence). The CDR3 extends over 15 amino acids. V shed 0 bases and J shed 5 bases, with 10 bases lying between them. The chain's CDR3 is CASSLSRVYTGELFF. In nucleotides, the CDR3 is TGTGCCAGCAGTTTATCCAGGGTCTATACCGGGGAGCTGTTTTTT.

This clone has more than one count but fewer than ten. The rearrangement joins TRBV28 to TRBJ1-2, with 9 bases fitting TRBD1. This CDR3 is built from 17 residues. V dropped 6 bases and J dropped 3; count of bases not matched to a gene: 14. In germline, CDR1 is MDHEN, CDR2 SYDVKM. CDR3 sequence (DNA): TGTGCCAGCAGCTATGGGACAGGGCAGGGTCGGGACTATGGCTACACCTTC. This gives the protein CASSYGTGQGRDYGYTF.

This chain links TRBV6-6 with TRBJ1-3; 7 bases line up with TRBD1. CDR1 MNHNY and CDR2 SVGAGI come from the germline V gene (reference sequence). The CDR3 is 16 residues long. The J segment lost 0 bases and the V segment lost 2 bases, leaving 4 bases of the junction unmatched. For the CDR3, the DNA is TGTGCCAGCAGTTACCCGACAGGGATCTCTGGAAACACCATATATTTT. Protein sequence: CASSYPTGISGNTIYF.

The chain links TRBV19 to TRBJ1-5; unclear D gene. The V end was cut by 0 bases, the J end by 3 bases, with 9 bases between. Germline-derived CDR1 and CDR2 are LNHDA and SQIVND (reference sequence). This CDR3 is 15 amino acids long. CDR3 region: CASSIDHRNNQPQHF. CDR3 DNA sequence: TGTGCCAGTAGTATAGACCACAGAAACAATCAGCCCCAGCATTTT.

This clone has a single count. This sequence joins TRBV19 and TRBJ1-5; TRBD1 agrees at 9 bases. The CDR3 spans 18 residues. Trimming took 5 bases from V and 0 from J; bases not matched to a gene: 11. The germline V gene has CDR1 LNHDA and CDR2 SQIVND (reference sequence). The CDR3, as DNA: TGTGCCAGTAGTGTAATCGGGACAGGGACGGATAGCAATCAGCCCCAGCATTTT. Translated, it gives CASSVIGTGTDSNQPQHF.

This CDR3 is CASSPDRGHQPQHF. For the CDR3, the DNA is TGCGCCAGCAGTCCCGACAGGGGGCATCAGCCCCAGCATTTT. The V and J genes are TRBV10-1 and TRBJ1-5; 10 nucleotides align to TRBD1. CDR3 size: 14 residues. Per the germline V gene, CDR1 is WNHNN and CDR2 is SYGVQD (reference sequence). After removal of 5 bases from V and 5 bases from J, the junction contained 3 bases not matched to a gene.

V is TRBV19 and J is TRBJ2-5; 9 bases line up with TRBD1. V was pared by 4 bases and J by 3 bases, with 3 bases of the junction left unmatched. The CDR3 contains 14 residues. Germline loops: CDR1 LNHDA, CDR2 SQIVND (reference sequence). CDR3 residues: CASSRDRGKETQYF. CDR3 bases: TGTGCCAGTAGTAGAGACAGGGGGAAAGAGACCCAGTACTTC.

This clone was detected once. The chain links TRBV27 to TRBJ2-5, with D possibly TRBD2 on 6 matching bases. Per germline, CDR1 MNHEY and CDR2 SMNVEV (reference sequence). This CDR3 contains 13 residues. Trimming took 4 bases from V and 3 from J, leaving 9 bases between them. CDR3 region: CASSWGGEETQYF. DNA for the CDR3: TGTGCCAGCAGTTGGGGAGGAGAAGAGACCCAGTACTTC.

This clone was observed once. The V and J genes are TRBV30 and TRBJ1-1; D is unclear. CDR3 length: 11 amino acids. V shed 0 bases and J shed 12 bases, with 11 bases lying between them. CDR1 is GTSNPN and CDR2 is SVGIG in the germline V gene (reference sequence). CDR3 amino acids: CAWSVLERSFF. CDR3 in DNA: TGTGCCTGGAGTGTACTAGAGAGGTCTTTCTTT.

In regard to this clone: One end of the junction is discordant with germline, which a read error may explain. The CDR3 DNA reads TGTGCCAGCACCTCCATCTTGGCGGGACAGGGCACCTTATCCTTT. Protein sequence: CASTSILAGQGTLSF. The gene calls are TRBV28 and TRBJ1-6, with TRBD1 matching 9 bases. This CDR3 has 15 residues. Germline assignment: CDR1 MDHEN and CDR2 SYDVKM.

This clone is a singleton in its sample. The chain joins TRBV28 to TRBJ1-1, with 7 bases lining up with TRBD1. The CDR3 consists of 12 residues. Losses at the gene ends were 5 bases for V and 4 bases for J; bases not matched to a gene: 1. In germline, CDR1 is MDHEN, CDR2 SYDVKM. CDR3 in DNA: TGTGCCAGCAGTGCAGGGGGCACTGAAGCTTTCTTT. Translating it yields CASSAGGTEAFF.

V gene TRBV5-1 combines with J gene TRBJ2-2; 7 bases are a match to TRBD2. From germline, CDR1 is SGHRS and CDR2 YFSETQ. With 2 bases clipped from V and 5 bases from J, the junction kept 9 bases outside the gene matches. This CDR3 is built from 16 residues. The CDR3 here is CASSLWTGGTTGELFF. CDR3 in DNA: TGCGCCAGCAGCTTATGGACGGGAGGCACTACCGGGGAGCTGTTTTTT.

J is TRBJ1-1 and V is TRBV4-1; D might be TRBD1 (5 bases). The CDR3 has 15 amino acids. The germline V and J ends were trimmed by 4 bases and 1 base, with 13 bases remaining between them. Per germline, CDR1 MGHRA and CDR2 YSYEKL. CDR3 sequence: CASSRDSQGNTEAFF. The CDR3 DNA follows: TGCGCCAGCAGCCGAGATTCTCAGGGGAACACTGAAGCTTTCTTT.

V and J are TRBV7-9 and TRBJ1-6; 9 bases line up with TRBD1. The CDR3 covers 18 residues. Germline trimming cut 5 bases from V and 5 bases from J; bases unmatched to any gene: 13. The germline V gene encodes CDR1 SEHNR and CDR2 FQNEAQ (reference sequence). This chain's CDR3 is CASSRDREAPWNNSPLHF. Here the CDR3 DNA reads TGTGCCAGCAGCCGGGACAGGGAGGCCCCTTGGAATAATTCACCCCTCCACTTT.

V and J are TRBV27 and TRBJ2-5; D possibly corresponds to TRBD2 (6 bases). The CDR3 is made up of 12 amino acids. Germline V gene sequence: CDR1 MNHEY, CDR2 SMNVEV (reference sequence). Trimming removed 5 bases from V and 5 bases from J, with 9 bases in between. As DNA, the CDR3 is TGTGCCAGCAGTAATGGGGGGGAGACCCAGTACTTC. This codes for CASSNGGETQYF.

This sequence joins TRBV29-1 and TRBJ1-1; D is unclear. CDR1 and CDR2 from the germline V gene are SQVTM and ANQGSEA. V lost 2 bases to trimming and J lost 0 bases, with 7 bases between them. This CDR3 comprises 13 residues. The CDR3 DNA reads TGCAGCGTTGAAAGACAATTGAACACTGAAGCTTTCTTT. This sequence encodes CSVERQLNTEAFF.

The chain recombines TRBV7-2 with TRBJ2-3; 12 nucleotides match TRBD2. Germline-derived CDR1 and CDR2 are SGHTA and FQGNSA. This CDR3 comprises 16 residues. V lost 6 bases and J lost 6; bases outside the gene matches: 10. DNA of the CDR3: TGTGCCAGCAGTCGTTGGACTAGCGGGATGGGGGATACGCAGTATTTT. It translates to CASSRWTSGMGDTQYF.

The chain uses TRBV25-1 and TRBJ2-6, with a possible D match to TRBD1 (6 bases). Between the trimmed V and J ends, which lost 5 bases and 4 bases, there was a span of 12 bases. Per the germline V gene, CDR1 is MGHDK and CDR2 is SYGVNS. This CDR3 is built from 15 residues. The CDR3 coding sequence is TGTGCCAGCAGTCAACAGGGAGTAGGGGCCAACGTCCTGACTTTC. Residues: CASSQQGVGANVLTF.

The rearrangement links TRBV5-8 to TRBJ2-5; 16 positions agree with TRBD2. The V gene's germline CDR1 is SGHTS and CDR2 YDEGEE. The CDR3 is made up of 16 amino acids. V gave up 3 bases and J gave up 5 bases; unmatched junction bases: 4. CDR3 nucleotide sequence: TGTGCCAGCAGCTCCGGGACTAGCGGGAGGGCTGAGACCCAGTACTTC. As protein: CASSSGTSGRAETQYF.